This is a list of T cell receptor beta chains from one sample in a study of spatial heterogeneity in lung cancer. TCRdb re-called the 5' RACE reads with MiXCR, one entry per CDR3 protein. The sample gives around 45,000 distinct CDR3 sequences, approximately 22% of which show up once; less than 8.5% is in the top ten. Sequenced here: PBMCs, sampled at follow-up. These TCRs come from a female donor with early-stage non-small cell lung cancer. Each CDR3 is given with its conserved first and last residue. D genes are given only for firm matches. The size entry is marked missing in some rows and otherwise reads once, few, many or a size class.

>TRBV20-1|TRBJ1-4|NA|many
CSAPEAGDWEKLFF
TGCAGTGCCCCGGAGGCAGGGGATTGGGAAAAACTGTTTTTT
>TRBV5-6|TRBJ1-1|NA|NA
CASSFQAGTEAFF
TGTGCCAGCAGCTTCCAGGCCGGGACTGAAGCTTTCTTT
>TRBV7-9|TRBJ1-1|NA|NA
CASSLKPRDTEAFF
TGTGCCAGCAGCCTTAAGCCAAGGGACACTGAAGCTTTCTTT
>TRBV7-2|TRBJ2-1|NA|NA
CASSYDRKPWDEQFF
TGTGCCAGCAGCTACGACAGAAAACCTTGGGATGAGCAGTTCTTC
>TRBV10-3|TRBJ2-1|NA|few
CAISYRAEEQFF
TGTGCCATCAGTTACAGGGCCGAAGAGCAGTTCTTC
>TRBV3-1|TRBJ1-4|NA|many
CASSPRAALNEKLFF
TGTGCCAGCAGCCCCCGGGCAGCCCTTAATGAAAAACTGTTTTTT
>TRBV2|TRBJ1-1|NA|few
CASSGSVFRAIEAFF
TGTGCCAGCAGTGGGTCAGTTTTTCGGGCGATTGAAGCTTTCTTT
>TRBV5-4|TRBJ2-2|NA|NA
CASSLVGATGELFF
TGTGCCAGCAGCTTGGTAGGCGCCACCGGGGAGCTGTTTTTT
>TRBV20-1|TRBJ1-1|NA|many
CSASYPRGIAEAFF
TGCAGTGCTAGTTATCCCCGAGGGATCGCTGAAGCTTTCTTT
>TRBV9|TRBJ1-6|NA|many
CASSVGPGLEDSPLHF
TGTGCCAGCAGCGTAGGTCCGGGTTTGGAGGATTCACCCCTCCACTTT
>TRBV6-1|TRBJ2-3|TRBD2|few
CATRTSGGTDTQYF
TGTGCCACTCGGACTAGCGGGGGCACAGATACGCAGTATTTT
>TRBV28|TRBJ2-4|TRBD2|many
CATTTSADIQYF
TGTGCCACCACGACTAGCGCAGACATTCAGTACTTC
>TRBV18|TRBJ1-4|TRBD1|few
CASSPRGQGDEKLFF
TGTGCCAGCTCACCGAGGGGACAGGGGGATGAAAAACTGTTTTTT
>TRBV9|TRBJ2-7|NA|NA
CASSVLHGSGEQYF
TGTGCCAGCAGCGTATTACACGGGAGCGGCGAGCAGTACTTC
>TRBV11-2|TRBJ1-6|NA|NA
CASSPFPQGAYSPLHF
TGTGCCAGCAGCCCCTTCCCACAGGGCGCCTATTCACCCCTCCACTTT
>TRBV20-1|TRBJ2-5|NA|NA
CSADADQETQYF
TGCAGTGCGGACGCGGACCAAGAGACCCAGTACTTC
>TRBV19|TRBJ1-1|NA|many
CASRKDKLGTEAFF
TGTGCCAGTAGGAAGGACAAATTGGGCACTGAAGCTTTCTTT
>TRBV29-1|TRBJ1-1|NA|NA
CSDTRPSLEAFF
TGCAGTGATACCAGGCCGAGTTTAGAAGCTTTCTTT
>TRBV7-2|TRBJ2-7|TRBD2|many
CASVKAGGPYEQYF
TGTGCCAGCGTAAAAGCGGGAGGGCCTTACGAGCAGTACTTC
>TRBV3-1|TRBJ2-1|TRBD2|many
CASSQGGLAGVGEQFF
TGTGCCAGCAGCCAAGGGGGACTAGCGGGAGTGGGAGAGCAGTTCTTC
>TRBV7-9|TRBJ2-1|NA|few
CASILRRDGDEQFF
TGTGCCAGCATTCTTCGTCGGGATGGGGATGAGCAGTTCTTC
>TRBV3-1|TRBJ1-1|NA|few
CASSQDDRYNEAFF
TGTGCCAGCAGCCAAGACGACCGGTACAATGAAGCTTTCTTT
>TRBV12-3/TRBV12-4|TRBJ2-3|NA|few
CASSLSGTDTQYF
TGTGCCAGCAGTTTATCGGGCACAGATACGCAGTATTTT
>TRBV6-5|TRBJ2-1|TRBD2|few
CASSYWREFPNEQFF
TGTGCCAGCAGTTACTGGCGGGAGTTCCCAAATGAGCAGTTCTTC
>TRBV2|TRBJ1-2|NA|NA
CASGMRTLGALNYGYTF
TGTGCCAGCGGGATGCGGACCCTCGGGGCCCTTAACTATGGCTACACCTTC
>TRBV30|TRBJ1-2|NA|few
CAWSPTRGVGYTF
TGTGCCTGGAGTCCCACCAGGGGAGTTGGCTACACCTTC
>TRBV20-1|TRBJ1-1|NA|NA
CSARPRRAWVKGDTEAFF
TGCAGTGCTAGACCCCGACGGGCATGGGTCAAAGGGGACACTGAAGCTTTCTTT
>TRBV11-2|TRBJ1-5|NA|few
CASSFSGRPNQPQHF
TGTGCCAGCAGTTTTAGCGGGCGGCCCAATCAGCCCCAGCATTTT
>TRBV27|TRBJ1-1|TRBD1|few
CASSFGTGKRSAFF
TGTGCCAGCAGTTTTGGGACAGGAAAAAGGTCGGCTTTCTTT
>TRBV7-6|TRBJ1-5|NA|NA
CASALGGNQPQHF
TGTGCCAGCGCCTTAGGGGGCAATCAGCCCCAGCATTTT
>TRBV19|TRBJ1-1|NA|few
CASTGFSGNTEAFF
TGTGCCAGTACCGGCTTTAGTGGGAACACTGAAGCTTTCTTT
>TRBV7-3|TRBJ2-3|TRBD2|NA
CASSLRLAGGTDTQYF
TGTGCCAGCAGCTTACGACTAGCGGGAGGCACTGATACGCAGTATTTT
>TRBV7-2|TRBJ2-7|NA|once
CASSLVGSSYEQYF
TGTGCCAGCAGCTTAGTGGGGTCTTCCTACGAGCAGTACTTC
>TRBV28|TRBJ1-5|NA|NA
CASTTFPADSNQPQHF
TGTGCCAGCACCACCTTTCCTGCCGATAGCAATCAGCCCCAGCATTTT
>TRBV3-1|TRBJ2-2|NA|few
CASSQGSYTGELFF
TGTGCCAGCAGCCAGGGCAGCTACACCGGGGAGCTGTTTTTT
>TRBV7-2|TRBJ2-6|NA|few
CASSLVGRGPGANVLTF
TGTGCCAGCAGCTTAGTTGGTCGGGGGCCTGGGGCCAACGTCCTGACTTTC
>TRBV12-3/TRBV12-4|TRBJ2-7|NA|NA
CASRPGTLSYEQYF
TGTGCCAGCAGACCCGGGACACTCTCCTACGAGCAGTACTTC
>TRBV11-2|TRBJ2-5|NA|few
CASSWTHGETQYF
TGTGCCAGCAGCTGGACTCACGGGGAGACCCAGTACTTC
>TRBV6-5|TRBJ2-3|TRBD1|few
CASSAGTGETDTQYF
TGTGCCAGCAGTGCCGGGACAGGAGAGACAGATACGCAGTATTTT
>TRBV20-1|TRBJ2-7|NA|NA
CSARDPLGGNPYEQYF
TGCAGTGCTAGAGATCCCCTTGGGGGAAATCCCTACGAGCAGTACTTC
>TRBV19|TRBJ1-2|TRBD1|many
CASSPQLDRHYGYTF
TGTGCCAGTAGTCCACAACTGGACAGGCACTATGGCTACACCTTC
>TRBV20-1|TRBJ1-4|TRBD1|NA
CSANRDSRNEKLFF
TGCAGTGCCAACCGGGACAGTAGGAATGAAAAACTGTTTTTT
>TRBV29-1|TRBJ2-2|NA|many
CSVSWEAGELFF
TGCAGCGTTTCGTGGGAAGCCGGGGAGCTGTTTTTT
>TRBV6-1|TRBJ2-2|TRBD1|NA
CASSDDRGNTGELFF
TGTGCCAGCAGTGATGACAGGGGAAACACCGGGGAGCTGTTTTTT
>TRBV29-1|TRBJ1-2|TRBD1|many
CSVDERQGEYGYTF
TGCAGCGTTGACGAGCGACAGGGTGAATATGGCTACACCTTC
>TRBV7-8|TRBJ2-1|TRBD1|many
CASSFGIPLIDRGDNNEQFF
TGTGCCAGCAGCTTTGGAATCCCGCTAATTGACAGGGGAGATAACAATGAGCAGTTCTTC
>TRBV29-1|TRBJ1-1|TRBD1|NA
CSVSRQGDTEAFF
TGCAGCGTTAGTAGGCAGGGGGACACTGAAGCTTTCTTT
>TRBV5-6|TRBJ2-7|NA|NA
CASSYGVVYEQYF
TGTGCCAGCAGCTACGGAGTCGTCTACGAGCAGTACTTC
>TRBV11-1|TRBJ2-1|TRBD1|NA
CASSYRTGDRNEQFF
TGTGCCAGCAGCTATAGGACAGGGGACAGGAATGAGCAGTTCTTC
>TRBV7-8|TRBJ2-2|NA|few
CASSRRQGLGGELFF
TGTGCCAGCAGCCGCCGTCAAGGGTTGGGCGGGGAGCTGTTTTTT
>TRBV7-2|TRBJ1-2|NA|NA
CASSQGIGGIYGYTF
TGTGCCAGCAGCCAAGGCATAGGAGGGATCTATGGCTACACCTTC
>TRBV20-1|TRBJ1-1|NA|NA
CSARGDGEAFF
TGCAGTGCTCGGGGGGACGGAGAAGCTTTCTTT